This TCR beta chain emerged from a study of T cells in tuberculosis. The overall study: Samples predate treatment or fall within its first 7 days.

The assay was immunoSEQ multiplex PCR, and TCRdb's table has in-frame clones only and misses some. The repertoire has approximately 30,000 clones, 87% of them found once; the top ten carry roughly 5.7%. Time point given: new active TB diagnosis, blood taken before or within 7 days of starting treatment. On average roughly 100,000 T cells per donor were immunosequenced. The clonotype originates from an adult with tuberculosis. Sequencing was performed on PBMCs, taken at tuberculosis diagnosis.

In nucleotides, the CDR3 is TGCGCCAGCAGCCAAGTCGCAGGACACGGAAATTCACCCCTCCACTTT. Protein product: CASSQVAGHGNSPLHF. The V and J genes are TRBV4-3 and TRBJ1-6; TRBD1 is a possible D gene (5 bases). With 1 base removed from V and 7 bases from J, the gap between germline ends came to 14 bases. Germline CDR1 is LGHNA and CDR2 is YSLEER. The CDR3 runs 16 residues.